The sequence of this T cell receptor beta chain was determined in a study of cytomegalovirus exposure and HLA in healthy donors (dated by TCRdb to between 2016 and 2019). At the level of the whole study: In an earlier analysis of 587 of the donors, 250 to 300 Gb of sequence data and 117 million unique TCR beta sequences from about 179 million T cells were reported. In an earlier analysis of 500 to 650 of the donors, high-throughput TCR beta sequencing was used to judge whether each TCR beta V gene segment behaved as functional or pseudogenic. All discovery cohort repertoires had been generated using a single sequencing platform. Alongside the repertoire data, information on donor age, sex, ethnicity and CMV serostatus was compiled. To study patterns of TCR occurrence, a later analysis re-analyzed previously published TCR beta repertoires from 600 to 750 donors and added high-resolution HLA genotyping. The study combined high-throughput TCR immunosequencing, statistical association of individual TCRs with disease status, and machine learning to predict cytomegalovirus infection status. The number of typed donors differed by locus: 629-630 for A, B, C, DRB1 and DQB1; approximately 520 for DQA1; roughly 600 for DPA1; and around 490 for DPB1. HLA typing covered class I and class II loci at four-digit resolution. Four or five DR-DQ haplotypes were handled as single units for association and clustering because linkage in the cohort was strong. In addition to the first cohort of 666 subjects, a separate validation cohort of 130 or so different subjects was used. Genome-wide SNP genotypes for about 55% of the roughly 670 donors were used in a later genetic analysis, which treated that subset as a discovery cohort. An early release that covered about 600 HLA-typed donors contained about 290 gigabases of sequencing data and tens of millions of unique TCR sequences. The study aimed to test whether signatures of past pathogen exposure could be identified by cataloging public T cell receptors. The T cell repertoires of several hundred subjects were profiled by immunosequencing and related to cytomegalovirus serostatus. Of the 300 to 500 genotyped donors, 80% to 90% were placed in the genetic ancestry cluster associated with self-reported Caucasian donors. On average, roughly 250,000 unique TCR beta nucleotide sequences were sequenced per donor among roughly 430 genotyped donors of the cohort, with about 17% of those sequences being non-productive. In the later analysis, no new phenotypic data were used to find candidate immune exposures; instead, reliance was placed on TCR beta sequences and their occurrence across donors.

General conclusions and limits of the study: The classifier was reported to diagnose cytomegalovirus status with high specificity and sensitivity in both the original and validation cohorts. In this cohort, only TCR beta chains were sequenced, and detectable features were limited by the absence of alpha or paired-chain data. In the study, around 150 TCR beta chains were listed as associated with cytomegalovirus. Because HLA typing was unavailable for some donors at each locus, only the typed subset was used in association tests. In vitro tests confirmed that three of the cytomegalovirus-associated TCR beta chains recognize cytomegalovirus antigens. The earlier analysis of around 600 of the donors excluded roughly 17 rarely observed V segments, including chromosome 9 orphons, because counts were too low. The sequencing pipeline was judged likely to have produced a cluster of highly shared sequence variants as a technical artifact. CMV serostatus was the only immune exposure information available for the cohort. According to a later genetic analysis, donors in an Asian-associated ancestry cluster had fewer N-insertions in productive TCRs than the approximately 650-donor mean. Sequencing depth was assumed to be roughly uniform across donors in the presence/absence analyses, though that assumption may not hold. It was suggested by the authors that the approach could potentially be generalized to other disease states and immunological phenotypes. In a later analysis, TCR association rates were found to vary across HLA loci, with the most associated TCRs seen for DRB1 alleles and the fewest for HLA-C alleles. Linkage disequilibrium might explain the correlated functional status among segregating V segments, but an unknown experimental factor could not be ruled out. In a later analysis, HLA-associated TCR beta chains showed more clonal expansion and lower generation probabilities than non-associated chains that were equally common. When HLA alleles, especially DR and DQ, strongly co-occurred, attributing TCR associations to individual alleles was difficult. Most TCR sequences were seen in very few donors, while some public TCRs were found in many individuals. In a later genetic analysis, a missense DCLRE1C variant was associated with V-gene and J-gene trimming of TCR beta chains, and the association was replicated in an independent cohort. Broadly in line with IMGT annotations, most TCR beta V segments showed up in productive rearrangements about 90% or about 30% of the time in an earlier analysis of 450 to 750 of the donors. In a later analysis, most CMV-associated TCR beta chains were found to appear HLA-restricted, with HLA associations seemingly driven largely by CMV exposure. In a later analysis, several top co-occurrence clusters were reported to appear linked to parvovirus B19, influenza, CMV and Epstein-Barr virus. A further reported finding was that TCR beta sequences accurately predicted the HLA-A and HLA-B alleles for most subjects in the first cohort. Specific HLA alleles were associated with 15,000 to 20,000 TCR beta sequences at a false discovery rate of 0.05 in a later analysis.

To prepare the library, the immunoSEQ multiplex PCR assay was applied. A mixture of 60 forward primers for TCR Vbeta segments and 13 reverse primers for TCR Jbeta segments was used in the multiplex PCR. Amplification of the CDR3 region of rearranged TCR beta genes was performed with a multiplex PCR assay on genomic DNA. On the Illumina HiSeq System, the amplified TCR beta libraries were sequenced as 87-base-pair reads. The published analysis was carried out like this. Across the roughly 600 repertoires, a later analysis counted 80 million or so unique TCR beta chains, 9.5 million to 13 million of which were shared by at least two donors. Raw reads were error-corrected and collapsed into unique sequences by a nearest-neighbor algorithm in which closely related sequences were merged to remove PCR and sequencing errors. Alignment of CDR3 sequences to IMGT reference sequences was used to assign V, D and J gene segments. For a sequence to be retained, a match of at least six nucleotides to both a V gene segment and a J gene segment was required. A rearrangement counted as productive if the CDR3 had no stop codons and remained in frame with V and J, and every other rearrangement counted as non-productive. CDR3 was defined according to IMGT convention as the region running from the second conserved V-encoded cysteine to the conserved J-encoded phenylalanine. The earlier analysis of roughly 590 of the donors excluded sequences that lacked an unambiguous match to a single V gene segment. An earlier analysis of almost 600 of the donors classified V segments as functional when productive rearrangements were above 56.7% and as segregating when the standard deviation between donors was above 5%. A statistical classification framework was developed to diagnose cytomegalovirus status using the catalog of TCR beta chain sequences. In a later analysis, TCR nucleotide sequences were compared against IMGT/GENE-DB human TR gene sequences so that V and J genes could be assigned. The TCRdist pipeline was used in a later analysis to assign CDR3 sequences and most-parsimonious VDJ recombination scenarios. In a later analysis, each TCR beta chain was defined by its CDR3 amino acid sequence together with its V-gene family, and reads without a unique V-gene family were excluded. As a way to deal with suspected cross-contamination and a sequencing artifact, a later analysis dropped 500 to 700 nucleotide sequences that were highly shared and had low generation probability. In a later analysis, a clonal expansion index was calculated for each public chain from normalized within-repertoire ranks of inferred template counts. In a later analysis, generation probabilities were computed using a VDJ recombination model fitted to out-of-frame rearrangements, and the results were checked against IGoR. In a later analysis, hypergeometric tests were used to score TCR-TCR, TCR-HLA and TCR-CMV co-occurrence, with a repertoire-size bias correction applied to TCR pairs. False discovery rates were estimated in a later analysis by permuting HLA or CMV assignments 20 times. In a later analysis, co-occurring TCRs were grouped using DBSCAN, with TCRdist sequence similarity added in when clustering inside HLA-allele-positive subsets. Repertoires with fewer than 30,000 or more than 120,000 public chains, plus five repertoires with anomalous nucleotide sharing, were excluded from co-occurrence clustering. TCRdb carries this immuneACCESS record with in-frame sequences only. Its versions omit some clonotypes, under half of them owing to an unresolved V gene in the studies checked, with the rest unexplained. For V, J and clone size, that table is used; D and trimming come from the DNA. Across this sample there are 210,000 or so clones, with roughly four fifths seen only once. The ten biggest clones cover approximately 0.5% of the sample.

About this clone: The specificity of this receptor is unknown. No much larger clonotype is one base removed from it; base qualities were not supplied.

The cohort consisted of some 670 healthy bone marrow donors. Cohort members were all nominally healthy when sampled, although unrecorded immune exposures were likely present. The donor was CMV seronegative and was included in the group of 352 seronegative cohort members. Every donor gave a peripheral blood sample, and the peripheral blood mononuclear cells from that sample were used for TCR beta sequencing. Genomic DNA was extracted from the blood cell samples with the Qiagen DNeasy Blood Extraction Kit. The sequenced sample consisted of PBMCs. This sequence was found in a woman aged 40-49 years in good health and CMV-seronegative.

The bases are TGCGCCAGCAGCCCCCGCGTAGCACTAGAACAAGAGACCCAGTACTTC. Translation gives CASSPRVALEQETQYF. Rearrangement joined TRBV5-1 to TRBJ2-5, with TRBD2 as a weak D call on 5 bases. CDR1 and CDR2, per the germline V gene, are SGHRS and YFSETQ. The CDR3 starts with the cysteine, ends with the phenylalanine, and has 16 residues. Only the CDR3 part of the read is kept: 48 bases, read in frame from the first base. V drops 4 bases and J drops 2 bases, leaving 18 bases in between.